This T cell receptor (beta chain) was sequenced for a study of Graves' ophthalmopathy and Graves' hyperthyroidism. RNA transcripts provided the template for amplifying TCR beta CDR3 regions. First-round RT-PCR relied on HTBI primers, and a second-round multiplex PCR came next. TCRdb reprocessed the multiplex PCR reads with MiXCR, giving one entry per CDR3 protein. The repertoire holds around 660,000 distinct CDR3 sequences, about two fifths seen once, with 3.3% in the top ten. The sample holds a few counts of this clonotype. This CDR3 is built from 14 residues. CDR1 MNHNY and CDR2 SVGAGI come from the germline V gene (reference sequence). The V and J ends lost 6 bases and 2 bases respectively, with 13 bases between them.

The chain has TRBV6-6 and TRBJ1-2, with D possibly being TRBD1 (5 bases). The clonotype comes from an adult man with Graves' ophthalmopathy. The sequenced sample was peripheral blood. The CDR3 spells CASRPPGPNYGYTF. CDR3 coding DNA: TGTGCCAGCAGGCCTCCGGGGCCGAACTATGGCTACACCTTC.